These T cell receptor beta chains were read from a single sample in a study of blood T cell repertoires in COVID-19. TCRdb's table, derived via immunoSEQ multiplex PCR, lists solely in-frame clones and lacks some. This sample carries around 150,000 clones, roughly 82% of them seen once, and the ten largest clones take about 7.8%. The sequencing input was peripheral blood. These receptors originate from a woman aged 45-65 years in a cohort sampled during active or convalescent COVID-19. CDR3s include the opening cysteine and the closing phenylalanine or tryptophan. Each record gives: D gene, clone size, J gene, V gene, CDR3 DNA, CDR3 protein. D genes are given only for firm matches. The size entry is marked missing in some rows and otherwise reads once, few, many or a size class.

NA | NA | TRBJ2-2 | TRBV24-1 | TGTGCCACCAGTCCCCGCGCCGCGACCGGGGAGCTGTTTTTT | CATSPRAATGELFF
NA | NA | TRBJ2-7 | TRBV7-8 | TGTGCCAGCAGCTTAGCGGGGGGATACGAGCAGTACTTC | CASSLAGGYEQYF
TRBD2 | few | TRBJ2-5 | TRBV18 | TGTGCCAGCTCAGCCGTTACTAGCGGACAAGAGACCCAGTACTTC | CASSAVTSGQETQYF
TRBD2 | NA | TRBJ2-5 | TRBV5-1 | TGCGCCAGCAGCTTGCACGGGGAGGGGGAGACCCAGTACTTC | CASSLHGEGETQYF
TRBD1 | NA | TRBJ1-6 | TRBV19 | TGTGCCAGTCGTGAGGGACAGGGGACACCCCTCCACTTT | CASREGQGTPLHF
TRBD2 | once | TRBJ2-5 | TRBV24-1 | TGTGCCACCAGTGGGCGGGGGGGCGCAGAGACCCAGTACTTC | CATSGRGGAETQYF
TRBD1 | NA | TRBJ1-3 | TRBV12-3/TRBV12-4 | TGTGCCAGCAGTTCTGATCGACAGGGGACCATATATTTT | CASSSDRQGTIYF
TRBD1 | once | TRBJ1-4 | TRBV19 | TGTGCCAGTAGTATAGGGACAGGGACGTGGTCTAATGAAAAACTGTTTTTT | CASSIGTGTWSNEKLFF
TRBD1 | NA | TRBJ2-7 | TRBV7-9 | TGTGCCAGCAGCCCCCGGACAGGGGGCGATATCTACGAGCAGTACTTC | CASSPRTGGDIYEQYF
TRBD2 | NA | TRBJ2-5 | TRBV5-1 | TGCGCCAGCACCGGGACTAGCGGGGGAGAGACCCAGTACTTC | CASTGTSGGETQYF
TRBD2 | NA | TRBJ2-5 | TRBV19 | TGTGCCAGTAGCGGAATAGCGGGGAGCCAAGAGACCCAGTACTTC | CASSGIAGSQETQYF
NA | NA | TRBJ1-5 | TRBV2 | TGTGCCAGCAGGGCATTGGGCAATCAGCCCCAGCATTTT | CASRALGNQPQHF
NA | NA | TRBJ1-1 | TRBV7-2 | TGTGCCAGCAGCTTTTATATGAACACTGAAGCTTTCTTT | CASSFYMNTEAFF
TRBD2 | NA | TRBJ2-2 | TRBV14 | TGTGCCAGCAGCCTAGAATTGAGACTAGCGGGGGAAACCGGGGAGCTGTTTTTT | CASSLELRLAGETGELFF
NA | once | TRBJ2-7 | TRBV6-5 | TGTGCCAGCAGATCAGGTGCCGAGCAGTACTTC | CASRSGAEQYF